The rows below give T cell receptor beta chains drawn from one sample of a study of T cells in localized non-small cell lung cancer. Assay: immunoSEQ multiplex PCR; the TCRdb copy retains only in-frame clones and omits some. The sample includes roughly 72,000 clones, 86% of them seen just once. Sequencing used peripheral blood, obtained before any cancer treatment. The receptors here all came from a male donor older than 55 with stage III squamous cell lung carcinoma. The CDR3 runs from the conserved cysteine through the conserved F or W. The D gene is left open where the match is weak. Size tells how often a clone was seen (once, few, many) or the class of an expanded clone, and some rows leave it out.

V	J	D	size	CDR3	DNA
TRBV7-3	TRBJ2-3	TRBD2	NA	CASSFGGRTDTQYF	TGTGCCAGCAGCTTCGGGGGGAGGACAGATACGCAGTATTTT
TRBV28	TRBJ2-1	TRBD1	NA	CASSWTGPYNEQFF	TGTGCCAGCAGTTGGACAGGCCCCTACAATGAGCAGTTCTTC
TRBV5-6	TRBJ1-6	NA	NA	CASSQGQATLGYNSPLHF	TGTGCCAGCAGCCAAGGCCAGGCCACTTTGGGGTATAATTCACCCCTCCACTTT
TRBV19	TRBJ2-5	TRBD1	NA	CASSRQGGEETQYF	TGTGCCAGTAGTAGACAGGGGGGTGAAGAGACCCAGTACTTC
TRBV20-1	TRBJ2-1	NA	NA	CSAPRGQEQFF	TGCAGTGCTCCTCGGGGCCAAGAGCAGTTCTTC
TRBV19	TRBJ1-2	TRBD1	NA	CASSKRQGPLGGYTF	TGTGCCAGTAGTAAAAGACAGGGGCCCCTAGGAGGCTACACCTTC
TRBV27	TRBJ1-2	NA	NA	CASSPDSSLYGYTF	TGTGCCAGCAGCCCGGACAGCTCTCTATATGGCTACACCTTC
TRBV7-2	TRBJ2-2	NA	few	CASSLEQGRSGELFF	TGTGCCAGCAGCTTAGAACAGGGGAGGAGCGGGGAGCTGTTTTTT
TRBV19	TRBJ2-3	NA	NA	CASSMTPLSSTDTQYF	TGTGCCAGTAGTATGACACCCTTAAGTAGCACAGATACGCAGTATTTT
TRBV16	TRBJ1-1	NA	once	CASRHPGTSFEAFF	TGTGCCAGCAGACACCCCGGGACTTCATTTGAAGCTTTCTTT
TRBV5-5	TRBJ1-6	NA	once	CASSRSYVEGSPLHF	TGTGCCAGCAGCCGTAGCTATGTAGAGGGCTCACCCCTCCACTTT
TRBV5-5	TRBJ1-2	TRBD1	NA	CASSLEGRGDGYTF	TGTGCCAGCAGCTTGGAGGGCAGGGGGGATGGCTACACCTTC
TRBV11-2	TRBJ1-4	NA	NA	CASSPLDAPVEKLFF	TGTGCCAGCAGCCCCCTGGACGCCCCAGTGGAAAAACTGTTTTTT
TRBV14	TRBJ1-3	NA	NA	CASSLRGVRDTIYF	TGTGCCAGCAGCCTACGAGGGGTTCGAGACACCATATATTTT
TRBV6-1	TRBJ2-1	TRBD2	NA	CASSALTSGGDNEQFF	TGTGCCAGCAGTGCTCTCACTAGCGGGGGGGACAATGAGCAGTTCTTC
TRBV28	TRBJ1-2	NA	NA	CASRESHGADGYTF	TGTGCCAGCAGAGAATCCCATGGGGCCGACGGCTACACCTTC
TRBV5-6	TRBJ1-2	TRBD1	NA	CASSLVSPGQGIGGYTF	TGTGCCAGCAGCTTGGTATCGCCGGGACAGGGGATCGGGGGCTACACCTTC
TRBV19	TRBJ1-5	NA	few	CASSIGQNNQPQHF	TGTGCCAGTAGTATTGGGCAAAACAATCAGCCCCAGCATTTT
TRBV27	TRBJ2-2	NA	NA	CASSLKARPTNTGELFF	TGTGCCAGCAGTTTAAAAGCCCGGCCGACGAACACCGGGGAGCTGTTTTTT